This T cell receptor beta chain is from a study of cytomegalovirus exposure and HLA in healthy donors. On the study more broadly: As released early, the data held roughly 85 million unique TCRs from HLA-typed donors.

Notes on the study in general: Information on immune exposure was restricted to one variable (CMV serostatus).

Notes on this clone: The target antigen is unknown.

The PCR had 60 Vbeta and 13 Jbeta primers. This table comes from immunoSEQ multiplex PCR, and its TCRdb copy is limited to in-frame clones, with some not included. There are about 170,000 clones in the sample; roughly 71% occur only once, and roughly 1.6% lies in the top ten. The clonotype was recovered from a girl aged 10-17 years in good health and CMV-seronegative. The sample was PBMCs.

Here the CDR3 DNA reads TGTGCCAGCAGTGAAGGAGGACTAGCGGGGGTGCACGAGCAGTACTTC. Protein sequence: CASSEGGLAGVHEQYF. The chain carries TRBV2 and TRBJ2-7; the match to TRBD2 covers 13 bases. Germline loops: CDR1 SNHLY, CDR2 FYNNEI. The CDR3 runs to 16 residues. V was pared by 1 base and J by 5 bases, with 5 bases of the junction left unmatched.